The 18 T cell receptor beta chains presented below share a single source sample, sequenced in a study of T cells after yellow fever vaccination. TCRdb passed the 5' RACE reads through MiXCR, listing each CDR3 protein once. The data contain some 320,000 distinct CDR3 sequences, roughly 9.4% of them singletons. Sample: PBMCs, taken on the day of the first yellow fever vaccination. These receptors were taken from a man between 18 and 29 years old who received the YFV17D yellow fever vaccine.

There are a few counts of this clonotype. This chain links TRBV20-1 with TRBJ2-7, with TRBD1 as a possible D gene (5 bases). CDR1 DFQATT and CDR2 SNEGSKA come from the germline V gene (reference sequence). The CDR3 loop spans 13 amino acids. V dropped 0 bases and J dropped 7 bases, with 13 bases sitting between them. Here the CDR3 reads CSAREGAASEQYV. CDR3 DNA: TGCAGTGCTAGAGAAGGGGCGGCGTCAGAGCAGTACGTC.

This chain connects TRBV5-1 to TRBJ1-4, with 10 bases identical to TRBD1. This CDR3 contains 15 residues. Germline CDR1 SGHRS, CDR2 YFSETQ. With V trimmed by 3 bases and J by 8 bases, 7 bases remained unmatched. The CDR3 sequence is CASSWGQGTGEKLFF. The CDR3 bases are TGCGCCAGCAGCTGGGGACAGGGGACCGGGGAAAAACTGTTTTTT. The variable domain in full, completed from reference TRBV5-1 and TRBJ1-4, reads KAGVTQTPRYLIKTRGQQVTLSCSPISGHRSVSWYQQTPGQGLQFLFEYFSETQRNKGNFPGRFSGRQFSNSRSEMNVSTLELGDSALYLCASSWGQGTGEKLFFGSGTQLSVL.

This clonotype was recorded at least ten times. The chain uses TRBV7-2 and TRBJ2-3; D unresolved. The germline V gene encodes CDR1 SGHTA and CDR2 FQGNSA. The CDR3 runs to 14 residues. Trimming cost V 2 bases and J 3 bases, with 9 bases left between them. This CDR3 is CASSLRQPTDTQYF. DNA of the CDR3: TGTGCCAGCAGCTTAAGACAACCGACAGATACGCAGTATTTT.

This chain links TRBV20-1 with TRBJ1-1; 7 bases map to TRBD1. Germline trimming cut 6 bases from V and 4 bases from J; bases unmatched to any gene: 8. Germline CDR1 and CDR2: DFQATT and SNEGSKA (reference sequence). This CDR3 has 13 residues. The CDR3 loop is CSATTGEATEAFF. DNA of the CDR3: TGCAGTGCCACCACAGGGGAGGCCACTGAAGCTTTCTTT.

This clonotype was observed many times. This chain uses TRBV3-1 with TRBJ2-5; 9 bases agree with TRBD2. The CDR3 contains 14 residues. CDR1 is LGHDT and CDR2 is YNNKEL in the germline V gene (reference sequence). CDR3 residues: CASTGLAGRETQYF. CDR3 DNA sequence: TGTGCTTCGACCGGCCTAGCGGGGAGGGAGACCCAGTACTTC.

This clonotype showed up just a few times. CDR3 amino acids: CASSMTSGGIYEQFF. CDR3 DNA sequence: TGTGCCAGCAGCATGACTAGCGGGGGCATCTATGAGCAGTTCTTC. This chain joins TRBV7-3 and TRBJ2-1; 12 bases are shared with TRBD2. Trimming removed 5 bases from V and 8 bases from J; junction bases left unmatched: 7. CDR3 length: 15 amino acids. Germline V gene data show CDR1 as SGHTA and CDR2 as FQGTGA.

This clonotype was seen many times. The chain links TRBV7-9 to TRBJ1-4; D unclear. Germline CDR1 is SEHNR and CDR2 is FQNEAQ (reference sequence). The V and J ends lost 5 bases and 0 bases respectively, with 4 bases between them. The CDR3 runs 13 residues. The CDR3 loop is CASSRATNEKLFF. For the CDR3, the DNA is TGTGCCAGCAGCCGCGCAACTAATGAAAAACTGTTTTTT.

This clonotype occurred a few times. Here the CDR3 DNA reads TGCAGCGTCCATCTGACAGTGGGCTCTGGAAACACCATATATTTT. Its protein product is CSVHLTVGSGNTIYF. The rearrangement joins TRBV29-1 to TRBJ1-3, with D possibly TRBD1 on 5 matching bases. V was cut by 6 bases and J by 0 bases, with 15 bases left in between. This CDR3 has 15 residues. CDR1 SQVTM and CDR2 ANQGSEA come from the germline V gene.

Ten or more counts support this clonotype. The chain links TRBV27 to TRBJ1-1; tentatively, D is TRBD1 (6 bases). From germline, CDR1 is MNHEY and CDR2 SMNVEV (reference sequence). CDR3 size: 13 residues. With 0 bases removed from V and 12 bases from J, the gap between germline ends came to 14 bases. In DNA form, the CDR3 reads TGTGCCAGCAGTTTATCAGGCGGGAGGGGGTCTTTCTTT. Translating gives CASSLSGGRGSFF.

This sequence joins TRBV6-6 and TRBJ2-1; the D gene is possibly TRBD2 (5 bases). CDR3 length: 13 amino acids. Between the trimmed V and J ends, which lost 6 bases and 6 bases, there was a span of 12 bases. Germline V gene lookup returns CDR1 MNHNY and CDR2 SVGAGI (reference sequence). The CDR3 reads CASRKLDLNEQFF. The CDR3 DNA follows: TGTGCCAGCAGGAAACTAGACCTCAATGAGCAGTTCTTC.

V usage is TRBV28 and J usage is TRBJ2-7; D perhaps matches TRBD2 (6 bases). The ends were cut back, 3 bases at V and 6 bases at J, with 12 bases in the middle. The V gene's germline CDR1 is MDHEN and CDR2 SYDVKM. This CDR3 comprises 13 residues. The CDR3 DNA is TGTGCCAGCAGTTTCGGAGGGGTGTCCGAGCAGTACGTC. Amino acid sequence: CASSFGGVSEQYV.

This clonotype appeared a few times. V gene TRBV4-2 combines with J gene TRBJ1-1; D unresolved. The length of the CDR3 is 16 residues. V was pared by 1 base and J by 0 bases, with 12 bases between. From germline, CDR1 is LGHNA and CDR2 YNFKEQ. CDR3 sequence reads: CASSQVVGLMNTEAFF. In DNA form, the CDR3 reads TGTGCCAGCAGCCAAGTTGTGGGCCTCATGAACACTGAAGCTTTCTTT.

The V gene is TRBV9, the J gene TRBJ2-7; a weak D match, TRBD1 (6 bases). V shed 0 bases and J shed 1 base, with 11 bases lying between them. This CDR3 is 15 amino acids long. Germline V CDR1 and CDR2: SGDLS, YYNGEE. CDR3 in amino acids: CASSVGDRWSYEQYF. The DNA of the CDR3 is TGTGCCAGCAGCGTAGGCGACAGGTGGTCCTACGAGCAGTACTTC.

This clonotype was observed many times. The CDR3 loop reads CASAGQGNQPQHF. CDR3 DNA: TGTGCCAGTGCGGGACAGGGGAATCAGCCCCAGCATTTT. This chain links TRBV12-3 or TRBV12-4 with TRBJ1-5; 10 bases match TRBD1. Trimming removed 9 bases from V and 4 bases from J; junction bases left unmatched: 3. There are 13 residues in the CDR3.

This clonotype was detected many times. The chain joins TRBV11-2 to TRBJ1-1; tentatively, D is TRBD1 (6 bases). The V end lost 7 bases, the J end lost 3 bases, and 18 bases lay between the germline ends. The CDR3 spans 15 residues. Germline V gene sequence: CDR1 SGHAT, CDR2 FQNNGV. CDR3 amino acids: CASNPRGGRYTEAFF. The CDR3 bases are TGTGCCAGCAACCCAAGGGGGGGACGATACACTGAAGCTTTCTTT. Full variable domain (outside the CDR3, taken from reference TRBV11-2 and TRBJ1-1): EAGVAQSPRYKIIEKRQSVAFWCNPISGHATLYWYQQILGQGPKLLIQFQNNGVVDDSQLPKDRFSAERLKGVDSTLKIQPAKLEDSAVYLCASNPRGGRYTEAFFGQGTRLTVV.

In this sample, this clonotype turned up a few times. The chain couples TRBV7-2 to TRBJ2-3; 10 bases map to TRBD2. The CDR3 totals 16 residues. Losses at the gene ends were 1 base for V and 3 bases for J; bases not matched to a gene: 4. Germline CDR1 and CDR2: SGHTA and FQGNSA. The CDR3: CASSLERGGGTDTQYF. DNA for the CDR3: TGTGCCAGCAGCTTAGAGCGGGGGGGCGGGACAGATACGCAGTATTTT.

The gene calls are TRBV12-5 and TRBJ2-5; D is perhaps TRBD1 (5 bases). Germline CDR1 is LGHNT and CDR2 is FRNRAP. The CDR3 is 14 residues long. With 6 bases removed from V and 0 bases from J, the gap between germline ends came to 11 bases. The CDR3 spells CASGPDKYQETQYF. Written as DNA, the CDR3 is TGTGCTAGTGGCCCGGACAAGTACCAAGAGACCCAGTACTTC.

This clonotype has at least ten counts. The rearrangement joins TRBV12-3 or TRBV12-4 to TRBJ2-5; D might be TRBD1 (6 bases). This CDR3 contains 16 residues. The V gene lost 5 bases and the J gene lost 7 bases, with 23 bases spanning the gap. CDR3 sequence reads: CASSRGRQAPSRTQYF. The CDR3 bases are TGTGCCAGCAGTCGCGGTCGACAGGCTCCTAGTCGGACCCAGTACTTC.